A single sample is the source of the 2 T cell receptor beta chains below, sequenced in a study of T cells of healthy individuals. TCRdb reprocessed the 5' RACE reads via MiXCR and lists one record per CDR3 protein. The sample has about 60,000 distinct CDR3 sequences, 15% to 20% seen once. All receptors come from a human donor in good health.

This clonotype has a count of ten or more. This chain uses TRBV10-3 with TRBJ1-3; D is undetermined. Germline V lookup: CDR1 ENHRY, CDR2 SYGVKD. The CDR3 is made up of 13 amino acids. V lost 7 bases and J 3 bases, leaving 10 bases between the germline ends. CDR3 nucleotide sequence: TGTGCCATCATGCCCAGCGATGGAAACACCATATATTTT. The encoded protein is CAIMPSDGNTIYF.

This clonotype has just a few counts. The chain is built from TRBV11-3 and TRBJ2-7; possibly TRBD2 for D (5 bases). Trimming removed 3 bases from V and 2 bases from J, with 8 bases in between. CDR1 and CDR2 from the germline V gene are SGHNT and YENEEA. The CDR3 spans 13 residues. The CDR3 DNA follows: TGTGCCAGCAGCTTGGACGGGACCTACGAGCAGTACTTC. Its protein is CASSLDGTYEQYF.